A single sample is the source of the 14 T cell receptor beta chains below, sequenced in a study of cytomegalovirus exposure and HLA in healthy donors. Libraries were prepared by immunoSEQ multiplex PCR; TCRdb keeps only in-frame clonotypes and omits some of them. The table has tens of thousands of clones, around 96% seen once. What was sequenced was PBMCs. The receptors here all came from a man younger than 30 in good health and CMV-seronegative.

The chain combines TRBV6-5 with TRBJ2-5, with D unclear. This CDR3 contains 15 residues. Germline assignment: CDR1 MNHEY and CDR2 SVGAGI. V was shortened by 0 bases and J by 5 bases, with 13 bases between the two germline ends. DNA for the CDR3: TGTGCCAGCAGTTACTCCATCGGTGGTGAGGAGACCCAGTACTTC. This codes for CASSYSIGGEETQYF.

This clone is a singleton in its sample. V and J are TRBV19 and TRBJ1-5; D is unclear. V lost 10 bases and J 0 bases, leaving 19 bases between the germline ends. CDR3 length: 16 residues. Germline V lookup: CDR1 LNHDA, CDR2 SQIVND (reference sequence). CDR3 in amino acids: CAIKAEGGNSNQPQHF. CDR3 coding DNA: TGTGCCATTAAAGCGGAAGGAGGTAATAGCAATCAGCCCCAGCATTTT.

The rearrangement uses TRBV11-3 and TRBJ2-7; 12 bases fit TRBD2. The V and J ends lost 0 bases and 6 bases, in that order; junction bases with no gene match: 9. The germline V gene has CDR1 SGHNT and CDR2 YENEEA. The CDR3 consists of 17 residues. For the CDR3, the DNA is TGTGCCAGCAGCTTAGAGGCCAGACTAGCGGGAGACAGCGAGCAGTACTTC. It translates to CASSLEARLAGDSEQYF.

The chain carries TRBV27 and TRBJ2-7, with a possible D match to TRBD2 (5 bases). Germline-derived CDR1 and CDR2 are MNHEY and SMNVEV (reference sequence). Trimming left V 3 bases short and J 2 bases short, with 11 bases between. The length of the CDR3 is 14 residues. The CDR3 coding sequence is TGTGCCAGCAGTTTCAGCGGAGAGGCCTACGAGCAGTACTTC. Translated, it gives CASSFSGEAYEQYF.

The rearrangement joins TRBV15 to TRBJ2-7, with 10 bases that match TRBD2. This CDR3 is 15 amino acids long. V dropped 4 bases and J dropped 5; count of bases not matched to a gene: 8. Germline CDR1 and CDR2: LNHNV and YYDKDF (reference sequence). CDR3 DNA: TGTGCCACCAGCAAGAGCGGGAGGGCCGACGACGAGCAGTACTTC. This translates into CATSKSGRADDEQYF.

The chain employs TRBV7-9 and TRBJ2-5; TRBD1 agrees at 8 bases. The CDR3 spans 12 residues. CDR1 is SEHNR, CDR2 FQNEAQ, per germline (reference sequence). Trimming took 6 bases from V and 7 from J; bases not matched to a gene: 4. The DNA of the CDR3 is TGTGCCAGCAGTTCAGGGGGCGGGACCCAGTACTTC. It translates to CASSSGGGTQYF.

The chain recombines TRBV29-1 with TRBJ1-2; D might be TRBD1 (5 bases). CDR3 length: 11 amino acids. Per germline, CDR1 SQVTM and CDR2 ANQGSEA. Trimming took off 6 bases at V and 0 bases at J, with 5 bases between the two ends. CDR3 coding DNA: TGCAGCGTGGACACTAACTATGGCTACACCTTC. Its protein product is CSVDTNYGYTF. The variable domain in full, with the rest retrieved from reference TRBV29-1 and TRBJ1-2, is SAVISQKPSRDICQRGTSLTIQCQVDSQVTMMFWYRQQPGQSLTLIATANQGSEATYESGFVIDKFPISRPNLTFSTLTVSNMSPEDSSIYLCSVDTNYGYTFGSGTRLTVV.

The chain links TRBV4-2 to TRBJ1-4; no clear D. The CDR3 extends over 17 amino acids. Germline V CDR1 and CDR2: LGHNA, YNFKEQ. V was trimmed by 0 bases and J by 1 base, leaving 12 bases between them. CDR3 protein: CASSQDYRGLTNEKLFF. The CDR3 DNA reads TGTGCCAGCAGCCAAGATTACCGCGGCCTAACTAATGAAAAACTGTTTTTT.

The V gene is TRBV11-2, the J gene TRBJ2-2, with 10 bases fitting TRBD2. With V trimmed by 4 bases and J by 7 bases, 9 bases remained unmatched. Looked up from germline, CDR1 is SGHAT and CDR2 is FQNNGV. This CDR3 region has 16 residues. The CDR3 bases are TGTGCCAGCAGCTACCTAGCGGGAGCTGTCGTCGGGGAGCTGTTTTTT. Its protein is CASSYLAGAVVGELFF.

V and J are TRBV9 and TRBJ2-3; 9 bases fit TRBD1. V lost 3 bases, J lost 5 bases, and 10 bases stayed unmatched. Germline-derived CDR1 and CDR2 are SGDLS and YYNGEE. The CDR3 totals 16 residues. CDR3 DNA sequence: TGTGCCAGCAGCGGCTCGACAGGGGGGTTTCAAGATACGCAGTATTTT. Its protein is CASSGSTGGFQDTQYF.

The chain links TRBV11-3 to TRBJ2-2; D remains unclear. CDR1 and CDR2 (germline): SGHNT, YENEEA. This CDR3 has 14 residues. Trimming took off 0 bases at V and 5 bases at J, with 7 bases between the two ends. The CDR3 sequence is CASSLDRSTGELFF. The CDR3 DNA reads TGTGCCAGCAGCTTAGATCGGTCAACCGGGGAGCTGTTTTTT.

About this clone itself: The junction departs from germline at one end; a sequencing error may be responsible. The chain uses TRBV7-9 and TRBJ1-1, with 7 bases that match TRBD1. This CDR3 has 13 amino acids. Per germline, CDR1 SEHNR and CDR2 FQNEAQ (reference sequence). CDR3 DNA: TGTGCTAGCAGGGGGGCTGGGAACACTGAAGCTTTCTTT. It yields the protein CASRGAGNTEAFF.

J is TRBJ2-7 and V is TRBV27, with 7 nucleotides matching TRBD1. V lost 4 bases, J lost 3 bases, and 6 bases stayed unmatched. This CDR3 is built from 14 residues. Germline assignment: CDR1 MNHEY and CDR2 SMNVEV (reference sequence). CDR3 residues: CASSYQGEFYEQYF. As DNA, the CDR3 is TGTGCCAGCAGTTACCAGGGGGAATTCTACGAGCAGTACTTC.

CDR3 sequence: CASIGGQGYSNQPQHF. The DNA of the CDR3 is TGTGCCAGCATTGGGGGACAGGGCTATAGCAATCAGCCCCAGCATTTT. The chain carries TRBV28 and TRBJ1-5, with 9 bases lining up with TRBD1. Germline V gene lookup returns CDR1 MDHEN and CDR2 SYDVKM. The CDR3 contains 16 residues. V shed 7 bases, J shed 0 bases, and the junction held 7 bases outside the gene matches. Complete variable domain (other parts from reference TRBV28 and TRBJ1-5): DVKVTQSSRYLVKRTGEKVFLECVQDMDHENMFWYRQDPGLGLRLIYFSYDVKMKEKGDIPEGYSVSREKKERFSLILESASTNQTSMYLCASIGGQGYSNQPQHFGDGTRLSIL.